This T cell receptor (beta chain) was sequenced in a study of T-cell memory formation after mild COVID-19. Study-wide results and limits: Researchers found some responding clones in pre-infection memory, a sign that cross-reactive memory joined. Mainly in CM and EM were contracting CD4+ clones; CD8+ were in EMRA.

Germline V gene data show CDR1 as SNHLY and CDR2 as FYNNEI. The CDR3 runs to 13 residues. Trimming stripped 7 bases from V and 8 bases from J, with 17 bases between. TCRalpha and TCRbeta libraries used 5'RACE with constant-segment primers and UMIs. TCRdb re-called the 5' RACE reads through MiXCR, storing one row per CDR3 protein. This table has around 190,000 distinct CDR3 sequences, around 18% appearing once. This clonotype was counted only a few times. Its antigen is not known. This sequence joins TRBV2 and TRBJ1-1; D may be TRBD1 (5 bases). This sequence originates from a man between 18 and 35 years old who had mild COVID-19 (a few samples of this study predate the infection). Cell type and time point are not known. Sample: PBMCs or a T cell subset sorted from them (not recorded which). The CDR3 loop reads CASTSSDWGEAFF. The CDR3 DNA is TGTGCCAGCACCAGCTCGGATTGGGGGGAAGCTTTCTTT.